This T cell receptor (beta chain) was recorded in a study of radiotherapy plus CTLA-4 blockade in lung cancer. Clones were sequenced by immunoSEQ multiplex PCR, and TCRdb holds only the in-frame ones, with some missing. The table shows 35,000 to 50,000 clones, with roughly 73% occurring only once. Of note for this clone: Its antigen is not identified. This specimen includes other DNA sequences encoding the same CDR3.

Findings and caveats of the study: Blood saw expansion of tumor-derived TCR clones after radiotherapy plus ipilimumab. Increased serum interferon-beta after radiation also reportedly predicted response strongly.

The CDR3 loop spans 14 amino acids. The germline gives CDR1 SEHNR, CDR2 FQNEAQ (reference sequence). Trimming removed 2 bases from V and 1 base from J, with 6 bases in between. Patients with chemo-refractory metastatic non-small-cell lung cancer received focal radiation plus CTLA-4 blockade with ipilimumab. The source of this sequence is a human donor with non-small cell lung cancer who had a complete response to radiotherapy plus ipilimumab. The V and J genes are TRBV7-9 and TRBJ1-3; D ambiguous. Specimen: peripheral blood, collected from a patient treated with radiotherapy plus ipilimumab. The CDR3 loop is CASSLRGSGNTIYF. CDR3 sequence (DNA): TGTGCCAGCAGCTTACGGGGATCTGGAAACACCATATATTTT.